This record covers a single T cell receptor beta chain. Its antigen remains unknown. The sample is drawn from a study of T cells expressing NK-cell markers. The wider study: The eight sequenced donors comprised seven who were HCMV-seropositive and one who was seronegative.

Looked up from germline, CDR1 is MGHRA and CDR2 is YSYEKL. The CDR3 sequence is 15 residues long. TCRdb re-called the 5' RACE reads; every CDR3 protein appears as one record, without DNA. The listing contains some 410,000 distinct CDR3 sequences. Findings and limits, study-wide: These same clonotypes (in several donors) also led the CD3+CD56-NKG2C+ fraction.

Sequencing input: blood T cells: a sorted CD56 or NKG2C T cell subset, CD4+ or CD8+ T cells, or bulk PBMC T cells (not recorded which). This sequence joins TRBV4-1 and TRBJ1-2; the TRBD1 assignment by TCRdb is unverifiable without DNA. This sequence was found in a woman between 18 and 75 years old in good health. This CDR3 reads CASSPGTGGRYGYTF.